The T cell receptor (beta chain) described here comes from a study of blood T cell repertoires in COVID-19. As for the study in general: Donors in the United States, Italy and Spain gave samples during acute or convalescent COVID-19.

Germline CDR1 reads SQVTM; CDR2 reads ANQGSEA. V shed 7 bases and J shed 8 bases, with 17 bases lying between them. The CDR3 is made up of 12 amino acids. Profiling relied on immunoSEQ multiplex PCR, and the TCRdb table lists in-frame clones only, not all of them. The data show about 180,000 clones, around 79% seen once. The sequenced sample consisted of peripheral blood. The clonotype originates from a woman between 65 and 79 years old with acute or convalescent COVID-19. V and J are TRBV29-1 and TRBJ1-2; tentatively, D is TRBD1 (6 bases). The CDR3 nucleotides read TGCAGCGCAACGAAGGGGACACAAGGCTACACCTTC. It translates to CSATKGTQGYTF.